This T cell receptor beta chain came from a study of beta chain features in type 1 diabetes. The CDR3 runs to 15 residues. The V end lost 4 bases, the J end lost 7 bases, and 19 bases lay between the germline ends. In germline, CDR1 is SQVTM, CDR2 ANQGSEA. There are a few counts of this clone. Its antigen is not identified. Sequencing targeted expressed TCRB transcripts, as all isolated RNA had been reverse transcribed. Sequencing was performed with immunoSEQ multiplex PCR; in TCRdb, only in-frame clones are kept and a portion is missing. Of hundreds of thousands of clones in the sample, around 15% were seen once. Findings and limits, study-wide: Type 1 diabetes patients showed a moderate but significant shortening of TCRB CDR3s in all four CD4+ subsets. PCR might favor shorter templates, equally in patients and controls.

The clonotype comes from a man aged 18 to 29 with type 1 diabetes. Sequencing was done on a sample of naive CD4+ T cells from blood. V is TRBV29-1 and J is TRBJ2-2; tentatively, D is TRBD2 (5 bases). This CDR3 is CSVGGELKGVGELFF. In DNA form, the CDR3 reads TGCAGCGTTGGGGGAGAGCTTAAGGGAGTCGGGGAGCTGTTTTTT.